The rows below give T cell receptor beta chains drawn from one sample of a study of blood T cell repertoires in COVID-19. Assay used: immunoSEQ multiplex PCR; TCRdb lists only in-frame clones, some missing. The data show under 300,000 clones, 85% seen once. The sample consisted of peripheral blood. Receptors were obtained from a woman aged 55-70 years with active or convalescent COVID-19. Both conserved end residues are part of each CDR3. A D gene is named only where the DNA matches it firmly. Clone size is shown for a subset of rows, as once, few, many or a class of expanded clone.

DNA: TGTGCCAGCAGCCCCCTGGGCCTAGCCGGCACAGATACGCAGTATTTT; CDR3: CASSPLGLAGTDTQYF; J: TRBJ2-3; V: TRBV4-2; length: 16; size: -; D: -
DNA: TGTGCCAGCAGCTTTAGCGGGAGTGTGGACCATGAGCAGTTCTTC; CDR3: CASSFSGSVDHEQFF; J: TRBJ2-1; V: TRBV11-2; length: 15; size: -; D: TRBD2
DNA: TGTGCCAGCAGCTTGACCGGACAGGATGAAGCTTTCTTT; CDR3: CASSLTGQDEAFF; J: TRBJ1-1; V: TRBV11-3; length: 13; size: -; D: TRBD1
DNA: TGTGCCAGCAGCCCTTTAGCGGGAGCGGGCATAGATACGCAGTATTTT; CDR3: CASSPLAGAGIDTQYF; J: TRBJ2-3; V: TRBV3-1/TRBV3-2; length: 16; size: -; D: TRBD2
DNA: TGCGCCAGCAGCCAGACCTTGGGGGGACAGGGTACGCAGTATTTT; CDR3: CASSQTLGGQGTQYF; J: TRBJ2-3; V: TRBV4-1; length: 15; size: -; D: TRBD1
DNA: TGTGCCAGCACGCGGGACAGGGGGGCCTATGGCTACACCTTC; CDR3: CASTRDRGAYGYTF; J: TRBJ1-2; V: TRBV6-5; length: 14; size: -; D: TRBD1
DNA: TGTGCCAGTAGTAGGGGGGACGTCGACGAGCAGTACTTC; CDR3: CASSRGDVDEQYF; J: TRBJ2-7; V: TRBV19; length: 13; size: -; D: -
DNA: TGTGCCAGCAGTTTGACAGCGAACACTGAAGCTTTCTTT; CDR3: CASSLTANTEAFF; J: TRBJ1-1; V: TRBV6-5; length: 13; size: -; D: -
DNA: TGTGCCAGCAGCCGGCACGGGGAGCTGGTTTTT; CDR3: CASSRHGELVF; J: TRBJ2-2; V: TRBV6-5; length: 11; size: once; D: -
DNA: TGTGCCAGCAGCTTAATGGGGCAATTAGAAGCTTTCTTT; CDR3: CASSLMGQLEAFF; J: TRBJ1-1; V: TRBV11-2; length: 13; size: -; D: -
DNA: TGTGCCTGGAGTGGGGGGCAGTCGTCCTACAATGAGCAGTTCTTC; CDR3: CAWSGGQSSYNEQFF; J: TRBJ2-1; V: TRBV30; length: 15; size: -; D: -
DNA: TGCGCCAGCAGCTTGTCTTCGGACAGACGAACTACGAAGCAGTACTTC; CDR3: CASSLSSDRRTTKQYF; J: TRBJ2-7; V: TRBV5-1; length: 16; size: -; D: -
DNA: TGTGCCAGCAGCTCGGGAGTCCCCTACGAGCAGTACTTC; CDR3: CASSSGVPYEQYF; J: TRBJ2-7; V: TRBV7-9; length: 13; size: many; D: -
DNA: TGCGCCAGCAGCTTCGGGTCCGAGGGTGGCTACACCTTC; CDR3: CASSFGSEGGYTF; J: TRBJ1-2; V: TRBV5-1; length: 13; size: -; D: -
DNA: TGTGCCAGCAGCCAAGGAGACCTGCTGGCGGGTCAAGAGACCCAGTACTTC; CDR3: CASSQGDLLAGQETQYF; J: TRBJ2-5; V: TRBV14; length: 17; size: -; D: -
DNA: TGTGCCAGCAGTGATCCCGGACTAGCGGGTGCCCAAGAGACCCAGTACTTC; CDR3: CASSDPGLAGAQETQYF; J: TRBJ2-5; V: TRBV6-1; length: 17; size: -; D: TRBD2
DNA: TGTGCCAGCAGCCAAGACGACAGTGAGTACAATGAGCAGTTCTTC; CDR3: CASSQDDSEYNEQFF; J: TRBJ2-1; V: TRBV3-1/TRBV3-2; length: 15; size: -; D: -
DNA: TGTGCCAGCATTCAGGGAAGCTACGAGCAGTACTTC; CDR3: CASIQGSYEQYF; J: TRBJ2-7; V: TRBV6-5; length: 12; size: -; D: -
DNA: TGTGCCAGCAGTCTAGGACAGGGGGCGGGGGCTTTCTTT; CDR3: CASSLGQGAGAFF; J: TRBJ1-1; V: TRBV27; length: 13; size: -; D: TRBD1
DNA: TGTGCCAGCAGCTTAGGTGGGGAGGCTAACTATGGCTACACCTTC; CDR3: CASSLGGEANYGYTF; J: TRBJ1-2; V: TRBV7-8; length: 15; size: -; D: -
DNA: TGTGCCAGCACCCCCAGGGGTTCTAGCGGGCCCTGGGACATTCAGTACTTC; CDR3: CASTPRGSSGPWDIQYF; J: TRBJ2-4; V: TRBV6-2/TRBV6-3; length: 17; size: -; D: TRBD2
DNA: TGTGCCAGCAGGACACCGGGACACACCAACTACGAGCAGTACTTC; CDR3: CASRTPGHTNYEQYF; J: TRBJ2-7; V: TRBV28; length: 15; size: -; D: -
DNA: TGTGCCAGCAGCTTGGTGGCGGGGGACGGCTACACCTTC; CDR3: CASSLVAGDGYTF; J: TRBJ1-2; V: TRBV5-6; length: 13; size: -; D: -
DNA: TGTGCCAGCAGCCAAGTATCACTCGCGGGGACCCAGTACTTC; CDR3: CASSQVSLAGTQYF; J: TRBJ2-5; V: TRBV3-1/TRBV3-2; length: 14; size: -; D: -
DNA: TGTGCCAGCAGTTTGATATTTCGGGAGACCACTGAAGCTTTCTTT; CDR3: CASSLIFRETTEAFF; J: TRBJ1-1; V: TRBV28; length: 15; size: -; D: -
DNA: TGCGCCAGCAGCCACCCCCAGTGGAACACTGAAGCTTTCTTT; CDR3: CASSHPQWNTEAFF; J: TRBJ1-1; V: TRBV4-1; length: 14; size: -; D: -
DNA: TGCGCCAGCAGCGGGGGACTAGCGGGGAGCATCTACAATGAGCAGTTCTTC; CDR3: CASSGGLAGSIYNEQFF; J: TRBJ2-1; V: TRBV5-1; length: 17; size: -; D: TRBD2
DNA: TGTGCCAGCAGCCGGGACTACCAGGGGCCCCAGCATTTT; CDR3: CASSRDYQGPQHF; J: TRBJ1-5; V: TRBV7-2; length: 13; size: -; D: -
DNA: TGTGCCAGCAGTTATTCCCTGGGGAGGGGGTACACCTTC; CDR3: CASSYSLGRGYTF; J: TRBJ1-2; V: TRBV27; length: 13; size: few; D: -
DNA: TGCGCCAGCAGTGTTGGGGGCTGGGAGACCCAGTACTTC; CDR3: CASSVGGWETQYF; J: TRBJ2-5; V: TRBV10-2; length: 13; size: -; D: -
DNA: TGTGCCAGTACCAGGACTAGCGGGAGATCTGACGGCACAGATACGCAGTATTTT; CDR3: CASTRTSGRSDGTDTQYF; J: TRBJ2-3; V: TRBV19; length: 18; size: -; D: TRBD2
DNA: TGTGCCAGCAGCCAAGCTAGGAATCAGCCCCAGCATTTT; CDR3: CASSQARNQPQHF; J: TRBJ1-5; V: TRBV3-1/TRBV3-2; length: 13; size: -; D: -
DNA: TGTGCCAGCAGGCGCGGAAATGAAAAACTGTTTTTT; CDR3: CASRRGNEKLFF; J: TRBJ1-4; V: TRBV2; length: 12; size: -; D: -
DNA: TGTGCCAGCAGCTTAGATGGTGCTGACTTAATGTTCTATGGCTACACCTTC; CDR3: CASSLDGADLMFYGYTF; J: TRBJ1-2; V: TRBV7-9; length: 17; size: few; D: -
DNA: TGCGCCAGCAGCTTTCAGGGGCAAGAGACCCAGTACTTC; CDR3: CASSFQGQETQYF; J: TRBJ2-5; V: TRBV5-1; length: 13; size: once; D: -
DNA: TGTGCCAGCAGCTTGGGACTAGCGGGAGGGTTAGAGACCCAGTACTTC; CDR3: CASSLGLAGGLETQYF; J: TRBJ2-5; V: TRBV7-3; length: 16; size: -; D: TRBD2
DNA: TGTGCCAGCAGCTTGCTGTCCTATAATTCACCCCTCCACTTT; CDR3: CASSLLSYNSPLHF; J: TRBJ1-6; V: TRBV5-6; length: 14; size: -; D: -
DNA: TGTGCCAGCAGTTTACCTAACAGCCGCAATCAGCCCCAGCATTTT; CDR3: CASSLPNSRNQPQHF; J: TRBJ1-5; V: TRBV28; length: 15; size: once; D: -
DNA: TGCGCCAGCAGCTTGGCCGGGAGCGGGACTGAAGCTTTCTTT; CDR3: CASSLAGSGTEAFF; J: TRBJ1-1; V: TRBV5-1; length: 14; size: -; D: -
DNA: TGCGCCAGCAACCAGGGCAGGGGAGGCACAGATACGCAGTATTTT; CDR3: CASNQGRGGTDTQYF; J: TRBJ2-3; V: TRBV5-1; length: 15; size: -; D: -
DNA: TGCAGCGTTGAATTTGGACAGGGGTTGGGCTACACCTTC; CDR3: CSVEFGQGLGYTF; J: TRBJ1-2; V: TRBV29-1; length: 13; size: -; D: TRBD1
DNA: TGCGCCAGCAGCTTGGAGGGGGGACTAGCGGGAACTGGCAATGAGCAGTTCTTC; CDR3: CASSLEGGLAGTGNEQFF; J: TRBJ2-1; V: TRBV5-1; length: 18; size: once; D: TRBD2
DNA: TGTGCCAGCAGTTTAGGGCTAGCGGGGATGGTACGTAGGGGGATTCAGTACTTC; CDR3: CASSLGLAGMVRRGIQYF; J: TRBJ2-4; V: TRBV28; length: 18; size: -; D: TRBD2
DNA: TGTGCCACCAGTGATCCCGGGACTAGCGGCACCGGGGAGCTGTTTTTT; CDR3: CATSDPGTSGTGELFF; J: TRBJ2-2; V: TRBV24-1; length: 16; size: -; D: TRBD2
DNA: TGTGCCAGCAGTTACGAGAATACTAGGGAAATCTATTTT; CDR3: CASSYENTREIYF; J: TRBJ2-3; V: TRBV6-6; length: 13; size: -; D: -
DNA: TGTGCCAGCAGCAACCGACTCACTGATATCTCCTACAATGAGCAGTTCTTC; CDR3: CASSNRLTDISYNEQFF; J: TRBJ2-1; V: TRBV21-1; length: 17; size: -; D: -
DNA: TGTGCCATCAGTGACCCGAAACAGGGGGTTAACTATGGCTACACCTTC; CDR3: CAISDPKQGVNYGYTF; J: TRBJ1-2; V: TRBV10-3; length: 16; size: -; D: TRBD1
DNA: TGCGCCAGCAGCTTTTGGGACAGGGGGTACAATGAGCAGTTCTTC; CDR3: CASSFWDRGYNEQFF; J: TRBJ2-1; V: TRBV5-1; length: 15; size: once; D: TRBD1